The rows below give T cell receptor beta chains drawn from one sample of a study of regulatory T cells in long-lasting Graves disease. TCRdb itself ran the multiplex PCR reads through MiXCR, one entry per CDR3 protein. The sample has 320,000 or so distinct CDR3 sequences, 15% to 20% seen once; the top ten hold 35% to 45%. This sample comprised peripheral blood mononuclear cells (PBMCs), obtained at new diagnosis, from a patient treated with antithyroid drugs. These receptor sequences come from a female donor with Graves disease. Each CDR3 is given with its conserved first and last residue. D genes are given only for firm matches. Some rows mark clone size as missing; the rest say once, few, many or name a class of expanded clone.

j_call	v_call	d_call	clone_size	cdr3_nt	cdr3_aa
TRBJ1-6	TRBV15	TRBD1	many	TGTGCCACCAGCAGAGTAGGGGACAGGGGGATGAGCTCCTATAATTCACCCCTCCACTTT	CATSRVGDRGMSSYNSPLHF
TRBJ1-2	TRBV6-1	.	.	TGTGCCAGCAGCCATGAGCCTAACTATGGCTACACCTTC	CASSHEPNYGYTF
TRBJ2-4	TRBV28	.	.	TGTGCCAGCATAGACACCAGCAAAAACATTCAGTACTTC	CASIDTSKNIQYF
TRBJ2-4	TRBV18	TRBD1	.	TGTGCCAGCTCACCATCGGACAGGGGGGGAAACATTCAGTACTTC	CASSPSDRGGNIQYF
TRBJ2-7	TRBV10-3	TRBD2	few	TGTGCCATCAGTCCCCTTGGGGGGACTAGCGGGAGGAGCGACTACGAGCAGTACTTC	CAISPLGGTSGRSDYEQYF
TRBJ1-2	TRBV6-5	.	many	TGTGCCAGCAGTTCACAAGGACAGTCTAACTATGGCTACACCTTC	CASSSQGQSNYGYTF
TRBJ2-3	TRBV28	.	many	TGTGCCACGACAGCCACAGATACGCAGTATTTT	CATTATDTQYF
TRBJ2-7	TRBV12-5	TRBD1	many	TGTGCTAGTGGTTCCGGACAGGGGTACAACGAGCAGTACTTC	CASGSGQGYNEQYF
TRBJ1-4	TRBV6-1	.	few	TGTGCCAGCAGGTCAGGGAGTCGAGCTAATGAAAAACTGTTTTTT	CASRSGSRANEKLFF
TRBJ1-3	TRBV18	.	.	TGTGCCAGCTCACCGCAAGTCCCCACAGCTGGAAACACCATATATTTT	CASSPQVPTAGNTIYF
TRBJ2-5	TRBV5-5	.	.	TGTGCCAGCAGCTTGATCCCGGCCCAAGAGACCCAGTACTTC	CASSLIPAQETQYF
TRBJ1-2	TRBV7-8	TRBD1	.	TGTGCCAGCAGTTCGGGGACAGGGGGCGCAAATGGCTACACCTTC	CASSSGTGGANGYTF
TRBJ2-7	TRBV4-1	.	few	TGCGCCAGCAGCCAAGTACAGGTCTCCTACGAGCAGTACTTC	CASSQVQVSYEQYF
TRBJ2-7	TRBV29-1	.	many	TGCAGCGCCGGGGCCGGCGGCCTCTACGAGCAGTACTTC	CSAGAGGLYEQYF
TRBJ2-3	TRBV11-3	.	many	TGTGCCAGCAGCCCCCAGGAGGATGTCTTTACGCAGTATTTT	CASSPQEDVFTQYF
TRBJ2-1	TRBV6-1	.	many	TGTGCCAGCACCGAAAGGAGGGATCATAGTGAGCAGTTCTTC	CASTERRDHSEQFF
TRBJ1-4	TRBV5-6	.	many	TGTGCCAGCAGCTTTCCGGGACCGCAGAGTGAAAAACTGTTTTTT	CASSFPGPQSEKLFF
TRBJ2-3	TRBV6-2/TRBV6-3	.	many	TGTGCCACCATCGAAGGGAGGTGGTCCCGAGATACGCAGTATTTT	CATIEGRWSRDTQYF
TRBJ2-3	TRBV18	.	few	TGTGCCAGCTCACCATTAGGCTCGGGTATACATGCTAGCACAGATACGCAGTATTTT	CASSPLGSGIHASTDTQYF
TRBJ2-1	TRBV5-1	.	many	TGCGCCAGCAGCTTGGAGTGGGGCCTTCCTAGCTCCTACAATGAGCAGTTCTTC	CASSLEWGLPSSYNEQFF
TRBJ1-1	TRBV28	.	many	TGTGCCAGCAGTTTAATGGCCAGTGAAGCTTTCTTT	CASSLMASEAFF
TRBJ2-1	TRBV7-8	TRBD2	many	TGTGCCAGCAGCTCTGTAGCGGGTCACAATGAGCAGTTCTTC	CASSSVAGHNEQFF
TRBJ1-4	TRBV27	.	many	TGTGCCAGCAGGAGGGGATATAATGAAAAACTGTTTTTT	CASRRGYNEKLFF
TRBJ1-1	TRBV20-1	.	once	TGCAGTGCTAGAACCAAGGGGGGTATCATGAACACTGAAGCTTTCTTT	CSARTKGGIMNTEAFF
TRBJ2-5	TRBV7-2	TRBD2	many	TGTGCCAGCAGCTTGATTACTCGACTAGCGGGAGAGGAGACCCAGTACTTC	CASSLITRLAGEETQYF
TRBJ2-7	TRBV7-8	.	many	TGTGCCAGCAGCTTGAAGGCCAGACCCGACGAGCAGTACTTC	CASSLKARPDEQYF
TRBJ2-7	TRBV6-1	TRBD1	many	TGTGCCAGCAGTGAAGAGGTTCAACGGGGTAACAGGGGGGCACCCTACGAGCAGTACTTC	CASSEEVQRGNRGAPYEQYF
TRBJ2-1	TRBV9	TRBD2	.	TGTGCCAGCAGCACCCGGGGACTAGCCTACAATGAGCAGTTCTTC	CASSTRGLAYNEQFF
TRBJ2-1	TRBV5-1	TRBD1	.	TGCGCCAGCAGCTCGTGGACAGGGGGCAAGAATGAGCAGTTCTTC	CASSSWTGGKNEQFF
TRBJ2-2	TRBV19	.	.	TGTGCCAGTACCACTCCTGGGAAAGGCGGGGAGCTGTTTTTT	CASTTPGKGGELFF
TRBJ2-7	TRBV12-3/TRBV12-4	TRBD2	many	TGTGCCAGCAGCCCTGGGACTAGCGGAACCTACGAGCAGTACTTC	CASSPGTSGTYEQYF
TRBJ1-2	TRBV19	TRBD1	many	TGTGCCAGTAGTTCCTACCGGGACAGGGTTGTTCGGGGCTACACCTTC	CASSSYRDRVVRGYTF
TRBJ2-1	TRBV9	TRBD1	.	TGTGCCAGCAGCGCCGGGACAGGGGTCGCGGGAGGCTACAATGAGCAGTTCTTC	CASSAGTGVAGGYNEQFF
TRBJ2-3	TRBV9	TRBD1	many	TGTGCCAGCAGCGGGGGACAGGGGGCGGATACGCAGTATTTT	CASSGGQGADTQYF
TRBJ1-5	TRBV5-1	TRBD1	.	TGCGCCAGCAGCCCGGGGACAGGGGGCGCCAGTCAGCCCCAGCATTTT	CASSPGTGGASQPQHF
TRBJ1-6	TRBV12-3/TRBV12-4	.	.	TGTGCCAGCAGTTGGGACGACGATAATTCACCCCTCCACTTT	CASSWDDDNSPLHF
TRBJ2-7	TRBV7-9	TRBD1	many	TGTGCCAGCAGCCCAGACAGGGACGTGGGTCCTGCCCACGAGCAGTACTTC	CASSPDRDVGPAHEQYF
TRBJ1-1	TRBV2	.	many	TGTGCCAGCAGTGCGGACAGGAACACTGAAGCTTTCTTT	CASSADRNTEAFF
TRBJ1-1	TRBV30	.	.	TGTGCCTGGAGTGTATTGGAGGGCTTTGCTGAAGCTTTCTTT	CAWSVLEGFAEAFF
TRBJ1-6	TRBV12-3/TRBV12-4	.	many	TGTGCCAGCAGTTTAACAGTTGGGGCTTCACCCCTCCACTTT	CASSLTVGASPLHF
TRBJ2-1	TRBV5-1	.	.	TGCGCCAGCAGCTTCCCGCTGGCTCTCTCCTACAATGAGCAGTTCTTC	CASSFPLALSYNEQFF
TRBJ1-2	TRBV12-3/TRBV12-4	.	.	TGTGCCAGCAGTTCCAAGACAGGTCCTAACTATGGCTACACCTTC	CASSSKTGPNYGYTF
TRBJ1-6	TRBV18	.	many	TGTGCCAGCTCACCTCTCCGGGTCGATAATTCACCCCTCCACTTT	CASSPLRVDNSPLHF
TRBJ1-6	TRBV2	.	many	TGTGCCAGCAGTGTGACAGGAACTAATTCACCCCTCCACTTT	CASSVTGTNSPLHF